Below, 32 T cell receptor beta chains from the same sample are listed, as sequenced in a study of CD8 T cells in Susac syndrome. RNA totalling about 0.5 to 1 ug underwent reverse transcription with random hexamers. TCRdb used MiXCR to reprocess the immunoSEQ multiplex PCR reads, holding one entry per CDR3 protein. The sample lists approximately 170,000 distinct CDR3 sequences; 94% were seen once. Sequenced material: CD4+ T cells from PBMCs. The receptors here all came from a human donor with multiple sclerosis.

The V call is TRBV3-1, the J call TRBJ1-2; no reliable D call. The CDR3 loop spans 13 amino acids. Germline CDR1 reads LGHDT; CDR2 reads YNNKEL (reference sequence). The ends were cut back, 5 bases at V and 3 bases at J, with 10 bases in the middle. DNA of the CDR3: TGTGCCAGCAGCAAGACGGAGCACTATGGCTACACCTTC. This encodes CASSKTEHYGYTF.

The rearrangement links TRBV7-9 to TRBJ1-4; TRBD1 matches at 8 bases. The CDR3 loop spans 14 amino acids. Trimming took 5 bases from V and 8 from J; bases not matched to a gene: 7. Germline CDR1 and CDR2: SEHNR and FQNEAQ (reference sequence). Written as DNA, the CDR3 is TGTGCCAGCAGCCCCGGACAGGGCCGCGAAAAACTGTTTTTT. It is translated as CASSPGQGREKLFF.

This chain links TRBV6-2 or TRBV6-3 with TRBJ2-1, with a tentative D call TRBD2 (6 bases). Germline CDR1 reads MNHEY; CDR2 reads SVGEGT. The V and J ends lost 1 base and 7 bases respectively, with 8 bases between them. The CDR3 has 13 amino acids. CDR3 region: CASSYFSGNEQFF. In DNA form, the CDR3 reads TGTGCCAGCAGTTACTTCAGCGGGAATGAGCAGTTCTTC.

CDR3 sequence: CASSQGRPGMNTEAFF. In DNA, the CDR3 is TGCGCCAGCAGCCAAGGGAGGCCAGGGATGAACACTGAAGCTTTCTTT. The V and J genes are TRBV4-1 and TRBJ1-1; TRBD1 is a possible D gene (5 bases). The V gene's germline CDR1 is MGHRA and CDR2 YSYEKL. This CDR3 has 16 amino acids. Trimming took 1 base from V and 0 from J, leaving 12 bases between them.

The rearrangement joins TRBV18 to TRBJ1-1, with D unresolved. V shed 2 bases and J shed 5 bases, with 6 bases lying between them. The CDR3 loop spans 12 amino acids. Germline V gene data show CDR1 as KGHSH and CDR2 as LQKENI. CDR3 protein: CASSPERTEAFF. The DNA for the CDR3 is TGTGCCAGCTCACCAGAGAGGACTGAAGCTTTCTTT.

This chain's CDR3 is CACEEPPGNQPQHF. The CDR3 DNA is TGTGCCTGCGAGGAACCCCCTGGCAATCAGCCCCAGCATTTT. The chain joins TRBV30 to TRBJ1-5; D is uncertain. This CDR3 is 14 amino acids long. With 6 bases removed from V and 2 bases from J, the gap between germline ends came to 14 bases. Germline V lookup: CDR1 GTSNPN, CDR2 SVGIG (reference sequence).

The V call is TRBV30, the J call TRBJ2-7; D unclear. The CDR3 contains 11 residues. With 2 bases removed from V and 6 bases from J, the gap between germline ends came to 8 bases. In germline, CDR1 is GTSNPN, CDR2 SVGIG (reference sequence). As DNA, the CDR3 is TGTGCCTGGAGTCGGTTGGGCGAGCAGTACTTC. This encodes CAWSRLGEQYF.

The CDR3 DNA follows: TGTGCCAGCAGCCTACCACAGGGTCGGGACACTGAAGCTTTCTTT. The encoded protein is CASSLPQGRDTEAFF. This rearrangement joins TRBV11-2 to TRBJ1-1; a weak D match, TRBD1 (6 bases). Germline loops: CDR1 SGHAT, CDR2 FQNNGV. V lost 5 bases, J lost 3 bases, and 16 bases lay in between. The CDR3 sequence is 15 residues long.

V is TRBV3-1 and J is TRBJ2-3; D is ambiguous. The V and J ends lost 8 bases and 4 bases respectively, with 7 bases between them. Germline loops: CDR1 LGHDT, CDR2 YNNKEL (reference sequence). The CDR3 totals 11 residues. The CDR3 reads CASGMADTQYF. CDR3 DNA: TGTGCCAGCGGGATGGCAGATACGCAGTATTTT.

The CDR3: CASSPTGTLAKNIQYF. In nucleotides, the CDR3 is TGTGCCAGTAGCCCAACAGGGACCCTAGCCAAAAACATTCAGTACTTC. V and J are TRBV19 and TRBJ2-4; TRBD1 might be the D (6 bases). The V end lost 6 bases, the J end lost 0 bases, and 15 bases lay between the germline ends. CDR1 is LNHDA, CDR2 SQIVND, per germline (reference sequence). This CDR3 region has 16 residues. Full variable domain (outside the CDR3, taken from reference TRBV19 and TRBJ2-4): DGGITQSPKYLFRKEGQNVTLSCEQNLNHDAMYWYRQDPGQGLRLIYYSQIVNDFQKGDIAEGYSVSREKKESFPLTVTSAQKNPTAFYLCASSPTGTLAKNIQYFGAGTRLSVL.

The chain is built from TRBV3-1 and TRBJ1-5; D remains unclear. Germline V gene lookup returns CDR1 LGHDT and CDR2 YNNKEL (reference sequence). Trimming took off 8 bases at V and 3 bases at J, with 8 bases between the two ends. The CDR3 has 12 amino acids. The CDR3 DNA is TGTGCCAGCGGGCCTTTCAATCAGCCCCAGCATTTT. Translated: CASGPFNQPQHF.

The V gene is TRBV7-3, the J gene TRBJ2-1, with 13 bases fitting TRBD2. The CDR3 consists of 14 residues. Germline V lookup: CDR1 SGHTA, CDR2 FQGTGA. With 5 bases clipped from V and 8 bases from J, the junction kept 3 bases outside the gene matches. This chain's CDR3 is CASSLLAGGDEQFF. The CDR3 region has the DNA TGTGCCAGCAGCCTACTAGCGGGGGGGGATGAGCAGTTCTTC.

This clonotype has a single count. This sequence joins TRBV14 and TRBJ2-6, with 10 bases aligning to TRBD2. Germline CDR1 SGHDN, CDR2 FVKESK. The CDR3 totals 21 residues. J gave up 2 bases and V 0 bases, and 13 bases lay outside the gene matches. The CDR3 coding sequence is TGTGCCAGCAGCCAAGATAAAGGTCTAGCGGGAGCCCTGGCTGGGGCCAACGTCCTGACTTTC. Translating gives CASSQDKGLAGALAGANVLTF.

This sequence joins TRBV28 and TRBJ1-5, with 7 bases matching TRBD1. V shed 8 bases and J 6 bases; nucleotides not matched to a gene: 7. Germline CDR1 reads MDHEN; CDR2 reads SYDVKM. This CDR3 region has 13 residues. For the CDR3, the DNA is TGTGCCAGCGGGAACAGGGGAGCTCAGCCCCAGCATTTT. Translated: CASGNRGAQPQHF.

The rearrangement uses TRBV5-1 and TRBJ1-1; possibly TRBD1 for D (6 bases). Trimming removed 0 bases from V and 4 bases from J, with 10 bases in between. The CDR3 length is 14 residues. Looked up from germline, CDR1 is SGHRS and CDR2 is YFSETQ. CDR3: CASSLGAGATEAFF. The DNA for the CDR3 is TGCGCCAGCAGCTTGGGTGCGGGGGCCACTGAAGCTTTCTTT.

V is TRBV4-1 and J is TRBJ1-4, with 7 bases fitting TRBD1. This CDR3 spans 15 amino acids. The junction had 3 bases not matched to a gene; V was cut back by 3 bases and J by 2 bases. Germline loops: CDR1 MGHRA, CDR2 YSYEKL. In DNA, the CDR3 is TGCGCCAGCAGCCAGCCGGGACAGACTAATGAAAAACTGTTTTTT. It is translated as CASSQPGQTNEKLFF.

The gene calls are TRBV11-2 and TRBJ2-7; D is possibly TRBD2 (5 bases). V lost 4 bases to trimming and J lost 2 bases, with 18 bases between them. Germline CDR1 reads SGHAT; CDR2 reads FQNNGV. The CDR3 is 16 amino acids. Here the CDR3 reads CASSSLTGRSAYEQYF. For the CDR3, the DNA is TGTGCCAGCAGCTCCCTAACGGGAAGATCTGCCTACGAGCAGTACTTC.

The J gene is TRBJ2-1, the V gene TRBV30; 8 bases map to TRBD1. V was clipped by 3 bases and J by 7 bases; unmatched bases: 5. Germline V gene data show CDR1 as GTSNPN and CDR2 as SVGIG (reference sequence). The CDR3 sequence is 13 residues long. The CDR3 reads CAWSLQGANEQFF. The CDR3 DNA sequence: TGTGCCTGGAGCCTCCAGGGGGCGAATGAGCAGTTCTTC.

The CDR3 protein is CSAQSGPPNTGELFF. CDR3 sequence (DNA): TGCAGTGCACAGAGCGGGCCGCCGAACACCGGGGAGCTGTTTTTT. The chain links TRBV20-1 to TRBJ2-2; possibly TRBD2 for D (6 bases). V gave up 6 bases and J gave up 0 bases, with 14 bases separating them. This CDR3 spans 15 amino acids. Germline V lookup: CDR1 DFQATT, CDR2 SNEGSKA (reference sequence).

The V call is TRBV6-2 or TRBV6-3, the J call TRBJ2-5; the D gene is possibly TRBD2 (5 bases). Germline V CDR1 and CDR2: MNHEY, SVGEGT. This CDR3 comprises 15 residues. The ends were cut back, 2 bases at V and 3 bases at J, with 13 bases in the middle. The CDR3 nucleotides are TGTGCCAGCAGTTACGGGCAGCCGGGGAAAGAGACCCAGTACTTC. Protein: CASSYGQPGKETQYF.

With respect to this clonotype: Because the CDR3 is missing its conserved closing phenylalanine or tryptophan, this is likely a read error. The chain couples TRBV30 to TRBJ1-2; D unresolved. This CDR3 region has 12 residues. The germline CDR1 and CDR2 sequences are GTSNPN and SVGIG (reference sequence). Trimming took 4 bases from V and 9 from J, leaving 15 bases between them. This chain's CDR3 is CAWTVRIGRYTS. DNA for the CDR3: TGTGCCTGGACGGTACGGATTGGACGCTACACCTCC.

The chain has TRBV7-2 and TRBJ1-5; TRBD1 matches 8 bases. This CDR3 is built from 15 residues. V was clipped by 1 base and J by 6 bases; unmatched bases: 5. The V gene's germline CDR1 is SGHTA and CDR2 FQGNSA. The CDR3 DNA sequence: TGTGCCAGCAGCTTAGGCAGGGGGCCTGGTCAGCCCCAGCATTTT. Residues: CASSLGRGPGQPQHF.

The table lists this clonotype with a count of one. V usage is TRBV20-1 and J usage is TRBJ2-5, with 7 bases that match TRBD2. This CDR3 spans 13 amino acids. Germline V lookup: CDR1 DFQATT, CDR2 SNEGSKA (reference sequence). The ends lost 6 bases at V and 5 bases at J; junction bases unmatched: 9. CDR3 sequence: CSAKDSGRETQYF. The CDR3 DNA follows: TGCAGTGCCAAAGATAGCGGGCGGGAGACCCAGTACTTC.

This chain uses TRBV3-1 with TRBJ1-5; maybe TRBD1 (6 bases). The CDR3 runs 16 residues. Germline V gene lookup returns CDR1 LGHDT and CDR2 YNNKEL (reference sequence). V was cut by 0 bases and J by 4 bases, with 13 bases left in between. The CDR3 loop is CASSQDIRGGNQPQHF. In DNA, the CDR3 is TGTGCCAGCAGCCAAGATATAAGGGGGGGAAATCAGCCCCAGCATTTT.

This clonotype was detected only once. The CDR3 loop is CSASRRGRGNEQFF. CDR3 sequence (DNA): TGCAGTGCTAGTCGTCGCGGGAGAGGGAATGAGCAGTTCTTC. The chain employs TRBV20-1 and TRBJ2-1; TRBD2 matches at 7 bases. The length of the CDR3 is 14 residues. CDR1 is DFQATT, CDR2 SNEGSKA, per germline (reference sequence). V gave up 3 bases and J gave up 7 bases; unmatched junction bases: 9.

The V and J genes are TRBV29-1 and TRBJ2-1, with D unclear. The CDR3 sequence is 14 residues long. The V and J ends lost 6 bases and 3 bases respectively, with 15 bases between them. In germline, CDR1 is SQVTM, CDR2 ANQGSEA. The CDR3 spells CSVYKNILYNEQFF. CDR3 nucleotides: TGCAGCGTCTACAAAAACATACTCTACAATGAGCAGTTCTTC.

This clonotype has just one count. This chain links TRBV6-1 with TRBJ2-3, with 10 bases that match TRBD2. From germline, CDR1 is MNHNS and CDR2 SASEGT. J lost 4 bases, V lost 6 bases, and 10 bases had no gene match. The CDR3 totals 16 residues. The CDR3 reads CASSPSTSGTPDTQYF. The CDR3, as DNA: TGTGCCAGCAGCCCCTCCACTAGCGGGACTCCAGATACGCAGTATTTT.

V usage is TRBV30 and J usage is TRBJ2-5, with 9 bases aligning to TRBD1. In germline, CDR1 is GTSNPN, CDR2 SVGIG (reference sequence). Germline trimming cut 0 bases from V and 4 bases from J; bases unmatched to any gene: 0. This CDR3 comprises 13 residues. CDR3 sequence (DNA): TGTGCCTGGAGTGTGACAGGGGGAGAGACCCAGTACTTC. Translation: CAWSVTGGETQYF.

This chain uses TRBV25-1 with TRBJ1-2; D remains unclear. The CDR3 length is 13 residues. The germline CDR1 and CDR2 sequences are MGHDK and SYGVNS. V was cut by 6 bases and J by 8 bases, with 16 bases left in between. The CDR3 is CASRTSGFWGYTF. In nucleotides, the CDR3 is TGTGCCAGCAGAACATCGGGGTTCTGGGGCTACACCTTC.

CDR3 nucleotides: TGTTTTATAACGGGTAGCGGGACCACGAACACCGGGGAGCTGTTTTTT. This encodes CFITGSGTTNTGELFF. The chain uses TRBV7-9 and TRBJ2-2; TRBD2 matches 8 bases. Germline CDR1 reads SEHNR; CDR2 reads FQNEAQ (reference sequence). The CDR3 extends over 16 amino acids.

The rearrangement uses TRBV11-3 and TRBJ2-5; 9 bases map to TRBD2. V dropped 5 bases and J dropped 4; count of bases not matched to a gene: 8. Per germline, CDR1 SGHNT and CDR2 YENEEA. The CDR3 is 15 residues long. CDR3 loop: CASSPGTSGLETQYF. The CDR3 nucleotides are TGTGCCAGCAGCCCTGGAACTAGCGGGTTAGAGACCCAGTACTTC.

CDR3 DNA: TGCAGTGCTAGAGATCCCCGGCAGGGAAACACCGGGGAGCTGTTTTTT. Its translation: CSARDPRQGNTGELFF. The V and J genes are TRBV20-1 and TRBJ2-2; D is perhaps TRBD1 (5 bases). With 0 bases removed from V and 2 bases from J, the gap between germline ends came to 13 bases. CDR1 and CDR2 (germline): DFQATT, SNEGSKA (reference sequence). The CDR3 is 16 residues long.